The clone carrying this T cell receptor beta chain occurred a few times. What it binds is not known. During the collection period, no donor immune events like infections were recorded. Only in-frame clones appear in the TCRdb table, and some are missing; sequencing was by immunoSEQ multiplex PCR. The sample has over 80,000 clones; roughly 86% are singletons. This sample was taken from a study of identifying expanded T cells in peripheral blood. The V end lost 3 bases, the J end lost 7 bases, and 14 bases lay between the germline ends. The CDR3 runs 13 residues. Whole-study results and caveats: Roughly 1.1 clones differed between technical replicates, versus about 15 and 19 over time. Clone count variance between roughly 2-week samples rose with total template count.

V and J are TRBV5-7 and TRBJ2-7; no firm D call. TRBV5-7 counts as an open reading frame of uncertain function. Input material: blood. The clonotype was recovered from a person aged 18 to 70 in good health. The CDR3 nucleotides are TGTGCCAGCAGCTCCTCGGCGACGTGGGAGCAGTACTTC. Translation gives CASSSSATWEQYF.